This TCR beta chain was sequenced for a study of T cells in Graves' hyperthyroidism and ophthalmopathy. The study, taken as a whole, reports: Stable hyperthyroidism was told apart from ophthalmopathy by a model built on 13 V-J features.

This CDR3 region has 13 residues. Germline lookup yields CDR1 SGHTA and CDR2 FQGNSA. Amplification targeted TCR beta CDR3 regions from RNA transcripts. The HTBI set primed first-round TCR CDR3 RT-PCR. Each CDR3 protein gets one entry after TCRdb re-called the multiplex PCR reads with MiXCR. The sample contains a few hundred thousand distinct CDR3 sequences, roughly 13% of which appear only once. In its sample, this clonotype was seen a few times. Its specificity is not known. A junction end diverges from the germline sequence, so it may reflect a read error. V and J are TRBV7-2 and TRBJ2-3, with D possibly TRBD2 on 6 matching bases. Material for sequencing was blood. This TCR was sampled from a woman between 18 and 29 years old with Graves' hyperthyroidism. The CDR3: CASTLAGTDTQYF. CDR3 bases: TGTGCCAGCACCTTAGCGGGCACAGATACGCAGTATTTT.